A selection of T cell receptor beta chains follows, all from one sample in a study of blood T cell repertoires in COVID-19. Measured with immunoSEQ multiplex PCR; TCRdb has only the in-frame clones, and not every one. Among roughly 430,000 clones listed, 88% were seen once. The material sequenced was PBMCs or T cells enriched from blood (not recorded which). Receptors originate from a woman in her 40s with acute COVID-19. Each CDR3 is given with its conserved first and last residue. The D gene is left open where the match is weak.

TGTGCCAGCAGCTCCCGCCTAGAAGGTGACGGGGAGCTGTTTTTT | CASSSRLEGDGELFF | TRBJ2-2 | TRBV7-6 | -
TGCGCCAGCAGGGGGGGGAGGGGGAACTACAATGAGCAGTTCTTC | CASRGGRGNYNEQFF | TRBJ2-1 | TRBV4-1 | -
TGCGCCAGCAGCCCCCCGTGGCTAACAGGGTTCAAGGACACTGAAGCTTTCTTT | CASSPPWLTGFKDTEAFF | TRBJ1-1 | TRBV4-1 | -
TGTGCCAGCAGCTTAGGACAGGTTAGCTCTGGAAACACCATATATTTT | CASSLGQVSSGNTIYF | TRBJ1-3 | TRBV7-9 | -
TGTGCCGTACAGGGGCCGGGGTTGGGTGAAGCTTTCTTT | CAVQGPGLGEAFF | TRBJ1-1 | TRBV24-1 | TRBD1
TGTGCCAGCAGCTTAATAGGCGGGACAGATACGCAGTATTTT | CASSLIGGTDTQYF | TRBJ2-3 | TRBV7-9 | -
TGTGCCTGCCCTAGCTGGCGGGGGGGCAAAGATACGCAGTATTTT | CACPSWRGGKDTQYF | TRBJ2-3 | TRBV2 | TRBD2
TGTGCCAGCAGCCCGGAGGCAGCTGTCTACAATGAGCAGTTCTTC | CASSPEAAVYNEQFF | TRBJ2-1 | TRBV7-9 | -
TGTGCCAGTAGCCAGGGAGGGGTTGTAATCGAGACCCAGTACTTC | CASSQGGVVIETQYF | TRBJ2-5 | TRBV19 | TRBD2
TGCGCCAGCAGTCGGGGCCGCCCGACAACTAATGAAAAACTGTTTTTT | CASSRGRPTTNEKLFF | TRBJ1-4 | TRBV23-1 | -
TGTGCCAGTAGTATAGAGGGGGGTAACACTGAAGCTTTCTTT | CASSIEGGNTEAFF | TRBJ1-1 | TRBV19 | -